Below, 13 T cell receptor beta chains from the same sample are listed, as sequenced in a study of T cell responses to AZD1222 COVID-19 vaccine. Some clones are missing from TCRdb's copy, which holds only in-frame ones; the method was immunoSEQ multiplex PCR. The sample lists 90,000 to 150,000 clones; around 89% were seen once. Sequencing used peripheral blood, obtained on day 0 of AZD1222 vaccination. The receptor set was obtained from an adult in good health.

The DNA of the CDR3 is TGTGCCAGCAGACCTCAAGGGTACTCCTATAATTCACCCCTCCACTTT. Protein product: CASRPQGYSYNSPLHF. The rearrangement joins TRBV11-2 to TRBJ1-6; D call uncertain. Germline CDR1 and CDR2: SGHAT and FQNNGV. The CDR3 length is 16 residues. With 6 bases removed from V and 0 bases from J, the gap between germline ends came to 12 bases.

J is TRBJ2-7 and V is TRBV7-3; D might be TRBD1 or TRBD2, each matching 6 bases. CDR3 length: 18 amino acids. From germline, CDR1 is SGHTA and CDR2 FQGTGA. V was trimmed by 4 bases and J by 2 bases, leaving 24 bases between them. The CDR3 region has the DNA TGTGCCAGCAGCTCTAAAGGGGGATTAGGGACTCGACCCTACGAGCAGTACTTC. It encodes CASSSKGGLGTRPYEQYF.

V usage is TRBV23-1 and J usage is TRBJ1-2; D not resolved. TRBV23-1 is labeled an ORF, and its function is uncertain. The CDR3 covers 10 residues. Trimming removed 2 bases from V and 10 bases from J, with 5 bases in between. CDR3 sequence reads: CASSQQHYTF. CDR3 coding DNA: TGCGCCAGCAGTCAACAGCACTACACCTTC.

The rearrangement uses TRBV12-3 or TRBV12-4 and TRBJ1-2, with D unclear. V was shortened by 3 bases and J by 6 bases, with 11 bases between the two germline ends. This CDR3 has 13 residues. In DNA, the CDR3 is TGTGCCAGCAGTTTGAGGATCGAGCATGGCTACACCTTC. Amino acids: CASSLRIEHGYTF.

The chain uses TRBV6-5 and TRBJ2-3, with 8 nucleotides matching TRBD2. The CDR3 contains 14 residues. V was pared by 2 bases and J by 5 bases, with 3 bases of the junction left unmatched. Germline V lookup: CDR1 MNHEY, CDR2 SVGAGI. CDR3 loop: CASSYKLAEDTQYF. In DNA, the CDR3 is TGTGCCAGCAGTTACAAACTAGCGGAAGATACGCAGTATTTT.

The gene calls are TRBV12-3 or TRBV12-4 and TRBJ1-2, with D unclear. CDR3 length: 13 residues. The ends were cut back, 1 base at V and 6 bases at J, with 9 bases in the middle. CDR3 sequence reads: CASSLDTYDGYTF. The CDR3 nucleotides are TGTGCCAGCAGTTTAGATACGTACGATGGCTACACCTTC.

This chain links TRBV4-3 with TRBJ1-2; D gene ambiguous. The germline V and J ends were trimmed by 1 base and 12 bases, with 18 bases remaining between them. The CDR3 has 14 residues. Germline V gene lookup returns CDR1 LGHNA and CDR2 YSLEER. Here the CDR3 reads CASSQGFPGDTHTF. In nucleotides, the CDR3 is TGCGCCAGCAGCCAAGGTTTCCCCGGGGATACGCACACCTTC.

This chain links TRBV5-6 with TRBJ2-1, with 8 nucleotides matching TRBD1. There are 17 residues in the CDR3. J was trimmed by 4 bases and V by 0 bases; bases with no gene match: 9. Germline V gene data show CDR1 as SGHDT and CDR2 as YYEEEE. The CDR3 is CASSLAVGTGNYNEQFF. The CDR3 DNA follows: TGTGCCAGCAGCTTGGCCGTCGGGACAGGTAATTACAATGAGCAGTTCTTC.

In DNA form, the CDR3 reads TGTGCCAGCAGCCCTTACACAGATACGCAGTATTTT. Protein sequence: CASSPYTDTQYF. This rearrangement joins TRBV12-3 or TRBV12-4 to TRBJ2-3; D gene uncertain. The CDR3 is 12 residues long. V lost 6 bases and J 2 bases, leaving 6 bases between the germline ends.

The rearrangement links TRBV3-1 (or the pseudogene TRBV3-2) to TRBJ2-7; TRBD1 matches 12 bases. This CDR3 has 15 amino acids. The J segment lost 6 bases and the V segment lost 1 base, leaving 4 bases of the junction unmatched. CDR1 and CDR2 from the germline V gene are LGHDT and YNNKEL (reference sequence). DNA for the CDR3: TGTGCCAGCAGCCAAGGGGGACAGGGGGCCGCCGAGCAGTACTTC. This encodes CASSQGGQGAAEQYF.

Here the CDR3 DNA reads TGTGCCAGCAGTTCCTATAGCGGGGGGTCCTACAATGAGCAGTTCTTC. Its translation: CASSSYSGGSYNEQFF. The chain employs TRBV6-5 and TRBJ2-1; 10 bases agree with TRBD2. The germline CDR1 and CDR2 sequences are MNHEY and SVGAGI. CDR3 size: 16 residues. V gave up 4 bases and J gave up 1 base; unmatched junction bases: 4.

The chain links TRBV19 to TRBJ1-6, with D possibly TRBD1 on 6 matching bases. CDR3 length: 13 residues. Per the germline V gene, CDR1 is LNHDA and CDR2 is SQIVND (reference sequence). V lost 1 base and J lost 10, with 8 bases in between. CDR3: CASSIVRGSPLHF. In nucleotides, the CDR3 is TGTGCCAGTAGTATAGTCAGGGGCTCACCCCTCCACTTT.

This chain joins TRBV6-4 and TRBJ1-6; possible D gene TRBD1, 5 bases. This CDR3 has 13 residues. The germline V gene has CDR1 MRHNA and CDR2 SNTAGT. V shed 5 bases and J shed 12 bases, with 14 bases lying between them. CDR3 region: CASSSGLLGPLHF. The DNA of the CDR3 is TGTGCCAGCAGTTCGGGACTCCTGGGACCCCTCCACTTT.